The T cell receptor (beta chain) described here comes from a study of blood T cell repertoires in COVID-19. At the level of the study: Samples representing acute and convalescent COVID-19 were sourced from the United States, Italy and Spain. PBMCs, B-cell-depleted T cells, or T cells were the source of the cDNA or gDNA that made up the material.

CDR1 and CDR2 from the germline V gene are LNHDA and SQIVND (reference sequence). CDR3 length: 15 amino acids. V gave up 4 bases and J gave up 3 bases; unmatched junction bases: 5. Per the original methods: Quantification of nucleated cells was approximated via reference gene primer amplification. Data came from immunoSEQ multiplex PCR; TCRdb stores just in-frame clones and leaves some out. That table is the source of V, J and clone size, and D and trimming were worked out from the DNA. The sample yields about 110,000 clones, about 72% seen once. This clonotype originated in an older woman with acute or convalescent COVID-19. The sequencing sample was made of peripheral blood. The V call is TRBV19, the J call TRBJ2-2; 7 bases are a match to TRBD1. CDR3 protein: CASSKGDRDTGELFF. The CDR3 DNA reads as TGTGCCAGTAGTAAAGGTGACAGGGACACCGGGGAGCTGTTTTTT.